This T cell receptor (beta chain) was recovered during a study of blood T cell repertoires in COVID-19. Study as a whole: Sources were T cells, B-cell-depleted T cells, or PBMCs; the material itself was cDNA or gDNA.

The study counted Cohort 3 donors as recovered given two negative PCRs, clearance, or symptom resolution. Clones were sequenced by immunoSEQ multiplex PCR, and TCRdb holds only the in-frame ones, with some missing. The sample consists of over 250,000 clones, under 90% of them appearing once. This CDR3 contains 15 residues. CDR1 GTSNPN and CDR2 SVGIG come from the germline V gene (reference sequence). Trimming removed 1 base from V and 9 bases from J, with 19 bases in between. The origin of this receptor is a woman aged 55-75 years who had recovered from COVID-19. Sequencing input: PBMCs or T cells enriched from blood (not recorded which). The J gene is TRBJ1-5, the V gene TRBV30, with D tentatively TRBD1 (5 bases). CDR3 in amino acids: CAWSASHGVGGPQHF. Here the CDR3 DNA reads TGTGCCTGGAGTGCATCTCACGGGGTCGGGGGGCCCCAGCATTTT.